This T cell receptor beta chain was identified in a study of T cell changes during pregnancy in multiple sclerosis. Assay: immunoSEQ multiplex PCR; the TCRdb copy retains only in-frame clones and omits some. The sample has about 52,000 clones, just over 90% seen once. Trimming removed 5 bases at V and 5 bases at J, with 10 bases between. CDR1 and CDR2 from the germline V gene are GTSNPN and SVGIG (reference sequence). The CDR3 spans 11 residues. This rearrangement joins TRBV30 to TRBJ2-7; D remains unclear. The sample here was CD4+ T cells from peripheral blood mononuclear cells, taken before pregnancy. The clonotype originates from a female donor with multiple sclerosis, enrolled in a pregnancy study. In DNA, the CDR3 is TGTGCCTGGGCGAGAGGTGACGAGCAGTACTTC. This sequence encodes CAWARGDEQYF. The entire variable domain, with the rest obtained from reference TRBV30 and TRBJ2-7, is as follows: SQTIHQWPATLVQPVGSPLSLECTVEGTSNPNLYWYRQAAGRGLQLLFYSVGIGQISSEVPQNLSASRPQDRQFILSSKKLLLSDSGFYLCAWARGDEQYFGPGTRLTVT.